This T cell receptor beta chain originates from a study of spatial heterogeneity in lung cancer. Time point described: sample taken at primary tumor resection. No cell sorting; template was whole RNA from tumor, lung tissue or PBMC. A unique molecular identifier was carried by every single TCR cDNA molecule. TCRdb reanalysed the 5' RACE reads using MiXCR and keeps one entry per CDR3 protein. Seen here are approximately 14,000 distinct CDR3 sequences, 10% to 12% observed once, and the top ten hold 30% to 35%. Germline values: CDR1 MNHEY, CDR2 SMNVEV (reference sequence). The CDR3 loop spans 14 amino acids. V was clipped by 0 bases and J by 7 bases, with 11 bases between them. This clonotype was seen repeatedly, ten times or more. Its matching antigen is unknown. General study points: Ubiquitous expanded tumor TCRs surfaced in blood more at resection than they did at follow-up.

Sequenced material: PBMCs, taken at surgery. The gene calls are TRBV27 and TRBJ2-3; D assignment may be TRBD1 or TRBD2 (5 bases each). This receptor was obtained from a female donor with early-stage non-small cell lung cancer. CDR3 in amino acids: CASSLSRGRNTQYF. Written as DNA, the CDR3 is TGTGCCAGCAGTTTATCGAGGGGCCGGAATACGCAGTATTTT.